This T cell receptor beta chain derives from a study of T cells after yellow fever vaccination. Study results and limitations: Booster sampling recovered most clones from primary vaccination (around 97% CD4, roughly 88% CD8).

The CDR3 has 16 amino acids. CDR1 is SGHAT and CDR2 is FQNNGV in the germline V gene. J lost 0 bases, V lost 4 bases, and 4 bases had no gene match. Of note for this clonotype: Its cognate antigen is unknown.

Template-switching 5'RACE yielded the TCR cDNA; a universal primer site and UMIs were added in the process. TCRdb reprocessed the 5' RACE reads via MiXCR and lists one record per CDR3 protein. The table shows some 600,000 distinct CDR3 sequences, with around a sixth occurring only once. This sequence originates from a man aged 18 to 29 who received the YFV17D yellow fever vaccine. The rearrangement links TRBV11-2 to TRBJ2-5; TRBD1 matches at 11 bases. Sequenced material: PBMCs, taken 5 to 6 days after the first yellow fever vaccination. The CDR3 bases are TGTGCCAGCAGCTGGACAGGGGGCCTATACCAAGAGACCCAGTACTTC. Translating it yields CASSWTGGLYQETQYF.